These T cell receptor beta chains were read from a single sample in a study of CD8+ T cells in alopecia areata. This table comes from immunoSEQ multiplex PCR, and its TCRdb copy is limited to in-frame clones, with some not included. The sample has 60,000 to 65,000 clones; roughly 45% are singletons. Sequencing used NKG2D-low CD8+ T cells sorted from blood. The receptor source for this set is a human donor with alopecia areata. Both conserved end residues are part of each CDR3. A D gene is named only where the DNA matches it firmly. The size field is filled for only some rows; it gives once, few, many or a size class.

v_gene	j_gene	abundance	d_gene	CDR3nt	CDR3aa
TRBV4-2	TRBJ2-1	once	-	TGTGCCAGCAGCCAAGAGTACCCCAACAATGAGCAGTTCTTC	CASSQEYPNNEQFF
TRBV5-1	TRBJ2-1	-	-	TGCGCCAGCAGCTTGTCAGGGGCCTACAATGAGCAGTTCTTC	CASSLSGAYNEQFF
TRBV2	TRBJ1-5	once	-	TGTGCCAGCAGTGTCGAGCGGTGGGGCAATCAGCCCCAGCATTTT	CASSVERWGNQPQHF
TRBV29-1	TRBJ2-1	-	TRBD2	TGCAGCGTTGAAGACTCGGGACTAGCGGGGGTGAGAATCTACAATGAGCAGTTCTTC	CSVEDSGLAGVRIYNEQFF
TRBV14	TRBJ2-7	few	-	TGTGCCAGCAGCCAAGCGACCCGGGGGAGACGCGAGCAGTACTTC	CASSQATRGRREQYF
TRBV10-3	TRBJ1-1	few	TRBD1	TGTGCCATCAGTGGAGGACAGGGAGGGAACACTGAAGCTTTCTTT	CAISGGQGGNTEAFF
TRBV5-1	TRBJ2-2	once	-	TGCGCCAGCAGCCTACGCCCCTCCGGCGGGAACACCGGGGAGCTGTTTTTT	CASSLRPSGGNTGELFF
TRBV6-5	TRBJ2-5	-	-	TGTGCCAGCAGGCGCGCGTACCAAGAGACCCAGTACTTC	CASRRAYQETQYF
TRBV27	TRBJ1-1	-	TRBD1	TGTGCCAGCAGAACAGGGGGCACTGAAGCTTTCTTT	CASRTGGTEAFF
TRBV5-1	TRBJ2-3	-	-	TGCGCCAGCAGCCTCGGGGGCAGGGGGGCAGATACGCAGTATTTT	CASSLGGRGADTQYF
TRBV7-8	TRBJ1-6	few	-	TGTGCCAGCAGCTTAGCGAAAACAGGGTGGGAGAATTCACCCCTCCACTTT	CASSLAKTGWENSPLHF
TRBV28	TRBJ2-6	-	-	TGTGCCAGCAGTCTGTCCCGAACTGGGGCCAACGTCCTGACTTTC	CASSLSRTGANVLTF
TRBV5-1	TRBJ2-7	few	-	TGCGCCAGCAGCTTGGTTGGGGAGCTCTACGAGCAGTACTTC	CASSLVGELYEQYF
TRBV27	TRBJ2-2	-	TRBD2	TGTGCCAGCAGTTTAGGGGGACTAGTGGTGGCCGGGGAGCTGTTTTTT	CASSLGGLVVAGELFF
TRBV10-1	TRBJ2-7	-	-	TGCGCCAGCAGTGAGTCTTTAGGACCCTACGAGCAGTACTTC	CASSESLGPYEQYF
TRBV4-3	TRBJ2-7	-	TRBD2	TGCGCCAGCAGCCAAGTAGCGGGGGGTATCTACGAGCAGTACTTC	CASSQVAGGIYEQYF
TRBV4-3	TRBJ2-5	-	-	TGCGCCAGCAGCCAAGGGGCGGGGGTTAACAGGGTAGAGACCCAGTACTTC	CASSQGAGVNRVETQYF
TRBV4-3	TRBJ2-7	few	-	TGCGCCAGCAGCCAAGCTCCTGGCTACGAGCAGTACTTC	CASSQAPGYEQYF
TRBV29-1	TRBJ1-1	few	TRBD1	TGCAGCGGGGACAGGGGGCGCATGAACACTGAAGCTTTCTTT	CSGDRGRMNTEAFF
TRBV9	TRBJ1-2	-	-	TGTGCCAGCAGCCCGGACGGTGACTATGGCTACACCTTC	CASSPDGDYGYTF
TRBV7-9	TRBJ1-5	-	-	TGTGCCAGCAGCACTGGGGGGGTGGATCAGCCCCAGCATTTT	CASSTGGVDQPQHF
TRBV27	TRBJ2-7	once	-	TGTGCCAGCAGTTCCCTCAGTTTTGGGGGAGTGCAGTACTTC	CASSSLSFGGVQYF
TRBV29-1	TRBJ2-1	-	-	TGCAGCGCCTCAGGAGTTGTGGACTACAATGAGCAGTTCTTC	CSASGVVDYNEQFF
TRBV7-8	TRBJ2-5	-	-	TGTGCCAGCAGCTTAGGTACCAGGGCCCCGGAGGCCCAGTACTTC	CASSLGTRAPEAQYF
TRBV29-1	TRBJ1-2	few	-	TGCAGCGTTGACTTCAGAGATGGCTACACCTTC	CSVDFRDGYTF
TRBV9	TRBJ2-7	few	-	TGTGCCAGCAGCGCCTCTTCCTACGAGCAGTACTTC	CASSASSYEQYF
TRBV14	TRBJ2-1	few	-	TGTGCCAGCAGCCAAGAACGAGGGAGGAGCTCCTACAATGAGCAGTTCTTC	CASSQERGRSSYNEQFF
TRBV29-1	TRBJ1-1	-	-	TGCAGCGTAGCTAACGGGGAAGCTTTCTTT	CSVANGEAFF
TRBV9	TRBJ1-1	-	TRBD1	TGTGCCAGCAGCGTAGGGACAGGAGCAAACACTGAAGCTTTCTTT	CASSVGTGANTEAFF
TRBV29-1	TRBJ2-5	few	-	TGCAGCGTTGACCCAGGAGAGACCCAGTACTTC	CSVDPGETQYF
TRBV29-1	TRBJ2-7	few	TRBD1	TGCAGCGTTGTTAGCCCTGGGGGACAGCAGCCCTACGAGCAGTACTTC	CSVVSPGGQQPYEQYF
TRBV7-9	TRBJ2-7	-	TRBD2	TGTGCCAGCAGCTCACCGGCTAGCGGGAGCCTCGAGCAGTACTTC	CASSSPASGSLEQYF
TRBV27	TRBJ2-1	-	-	TGTGCCAGCAGTTTATCGCATTCAAATGAGCAGTTCTTC	CASSLSHSNEQFF
TRBV29-1	TRBJ1-1	few	-	TGCAGCGTTCTCGGCGGACTGGGGGAGGAAGCTTTCTTT	CSVLGGLGEEAFF
TRBV5-6	TRBJ2-2	few	-	TGTGCCAGCAGCCCCCGGTTGTGGGGCGACAACACCGGGGAGCTGTTTTTT	CASSPRLWGDNTGELFF
TRBV4-1	TRBJ2-3	-	-	TGCGCCAGCACCGACAGGTCTGATACGCAGTATTTT	CASTDRSDTQYF
TRBV7-6	TRBJ2-1	-	TRBD2	TGTGCCAGCAGCCCTGGGGGGGGTGAGCAGTTCTTC	CASSPGGGEQFF
TRBV9	TRBJ1-1	-	-	TGTGCCAGCAGCCCTCCATTGGCCACTGAAGCTTTCTTT	CASSPPLATEAFF
TRBV2	TRBJ2-7	-	-	TGTGCCAGCAGTCCTACCTACGAGCAGTACTTC	CASSPTYEQYF
TRBV5-1	TRBJ1-2	-	-	TGCGCCAGCAAGAGTGGGGGGCTTGGCTACACCTTC	CASKSGGLGYTF
TRBV7-9	TRBJ2-7	few	TRBD1	TGTGCCAGCAGCTTCCCGGGACAGCGGACCTACGAGCAGTACTTC	CASSFPGQRTYEQYF
TRBV11-2	TRBJ2-5	-	-	TGTGCCAGCAGCTCCCGGTCCGACGTGGCGGCCCAGTACTTC	CASSSRSDVAAQYF
TRBV29-1	TRBJ1-4	few	TRBD1	TGCAGCGTTGAGAGGACAGGGGAACTGTTTTTT	CSVERTGELFF
TRBV4-1	TRBJ1-1	-	TRBD1	TGCGCCAGCAGCCCGGGACAGGGTCACACTGAAGCTTTCTTT	CASSPGQGHTEAFF
TRBV27	TRBJ2-7	once	-	TGTGCCAGCAGTTTGAGAACAGGGAGAGGGGAGCAGTACTTC	CASSLRTGRGEQYF
TRBV5-1	TRBJ2-3	-	-	TGCGCCAGCAGTAGGACGGTGCAGAACACAGATACGCAGTATTTT	CASSRTVQNTDTQYF
TRBV2	TRBJ1-1	-	-	TGTGCCAGCAGTATAGGGCTTGGTGTGAACACTGAAGCTTTCTTT	CASSIGLGVNTEAFF
TRBV29-1	TRBJ2-7	few	TRBD1	TGCAGCGTCGCGGGACAGGGCTACGAGCAGTACTTC	CSVAGQGYEQYF
TRBV5-4	TRBJ2-5	once	-	TGTGCCAGCGGAACTGGTTTCCAAGAGACCCAGTACTTC	CASGTGFQETQYF